This T cell receptor beta chain was documented in a study of Graves' ophthalmopathy and Graves' hyperthyroidism. Study in general: Upon initial diagnosis and before any treatment, peripheral blood was collected.

Worth noting for this clonotype: Its antigen is as yet unknown.

V trimming: 0 bases; J trimming: 5 bases; junction bases outside the gene matches: 4. In germline, CDR1 is SGHRS, CDR2 YFSETQ. The CDR3 is 16 amino acids. The study amplified TCR beta CDR3 regions using RNA transcripts. HTBI primers were used in a first-round RT-PCR, which preceded a second-round multiplex PCR. One entry per CDR3 protein, called by TCRdb with MiXCR from the multiplex PCR reads. Of around 670,000 distinct CDR3 sequences listed, 35% to 50% are singletons. Ophthalmopathy donors were characterized by moderate-to-severe activity, CAS of at least 3, NOSPECS of at least 4, and duration under 3 months. General study results and limits: Most expanded thyroid clonotypes above 0.001 frequency also appeared in blood.

V usage is TRBV5-1 and J usage is TRBJ2-2; 10 nucleotides align to TRBD2. The sequence was collected from an adult man with Graves' ophthalmopathy. Material: peripheral blood. The chain's CDR3 is CASSLVAGGKTGELFF. CDR3 nucleotides: TGCGCCAGCAGCTTGGTAGCGGGAGGAAAGACCGGGGAGCTGTTTTTT.